One T cell receptor beta chain is described in this entry. The CDR3 runs to 16 residues. Looked up from germline, CDR1 is SGHTA and CDR2 is FQGTGA. The V and J ends lost 6 bases and 5 bases respectively, with 19 bases between them. Here immunoSEQ multiplex PCR was the method, and the copy in TCRdb shows in-frame clones only, minus some. The sample lists nearly 1 million clones; approximately 80% were seen once. The data belong to a study of shared clonotypes between healthy human individuals. Study context: A couple of female and a few male donors aged 18 to 49 were enrolled. Three plates were used per donor for CD4 naive, three for CD4 memory, two for CD8 naive and one for CD8 memory.

Sample: memory CD4+ T cells sorted from blood. Subset noted: CD45RA-negative fraction. This TCR was recovered from a man aged 18 to 29 in good health. The chain is built from TRBV7-3 and TRBJ2-2, with D possibly called TRBD1 or TRBD2 (5 bases each). The CDR3 DNA sequence: TGTGCCAGCAGATTTGGGGGTTCTCTAGGAACCGGGGAGCTGTTTTTT. Translation: CASRFGGSLGTGELFF.